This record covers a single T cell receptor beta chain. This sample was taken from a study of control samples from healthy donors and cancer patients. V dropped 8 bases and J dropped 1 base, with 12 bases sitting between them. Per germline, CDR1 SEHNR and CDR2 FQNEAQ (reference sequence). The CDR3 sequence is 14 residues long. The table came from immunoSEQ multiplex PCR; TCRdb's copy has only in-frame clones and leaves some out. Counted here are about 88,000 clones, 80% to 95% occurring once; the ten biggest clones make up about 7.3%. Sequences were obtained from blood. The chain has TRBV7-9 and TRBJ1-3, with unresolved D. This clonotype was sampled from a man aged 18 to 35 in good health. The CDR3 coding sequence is TGTGCCAGCCGAACCGAGGGTTCTGGAAACACCATATATTTT. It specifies CASRTEGSGNTIYF.